This TCR beta chain emerged from a study of blood T cell repertoires in COVID-19. Overall study context: COVID-19 samples from acute and convalescent phases originated in the United States, Italy and Spain.

The repertoire was sequenced with immunoSEQ multiplex PCR; TCRdb's copy has only in-frame clones and lacks some. Here the sample spans fewer than 15,000 clones, roughly 89% being singletons. The sample consisted of peripheral blood. This sequence was found in a human donor with active COVID-19. The donor label of this sample is uncertain.

In DNA form, the CDR3 reads TGTGCCAGCATCCCAGGGAACTATGGCTACACCTTC. Translating gives CASIPGNYGYTF. This chain links TRBV2 with TRBJ1-2; D is perhaps TRBD1 (5 bases). The CDR3 runs 12 residues. Germline-derived CDR1 and CDR2 are SNHLY and FYNNEI. Trimming pared 7 bases from V and 2 bases from J, leaving 8 bases between.